This T cell receptor beta chain was found in a study of T cell clonality in common variable immunodeficiency. V gave up 8 bases and J gave up 4 bases; unmatched junction bases: 7. The CDR3 sequence is 14 residues long. The germline V gene has CDR1 WSHSY and CDR2 SAAADI. Produced via immunoSEQ multiplex PCR; TCRdb's table is partial and in-frame only. The data show about 31,000 clones, none appearing only once, with 3.5% to 4.5% held by the ten largest. In its sample, this clone was seen many times. The DNA ends 3 residues before the CDR3 does, and the rest of the CDR3 is filled in from the germline J gene.

This sequence was found in a person aged 18 to 69 in good health. Sequencing was done on a sample of peripheral blood mononuclear cells. The chain links TRBV10-2 to TRBJ2-3; 9 nucleotides line up with TRBD2. The CDR3 sequence: CASATSGPADTQYF. The DNA read from the CDR3 is TGCGCCAGCGCGACTAGCGGTCCCGCAGATACG.